This note documents a single T cell receptor beta chain sequence. The table lists this clonotype with many counts. Its binding antigen is unknown. It has no much larger one-base neighbor in the sample; base qualities were not kept. Ophthalmopathy patients had moderately to severely active disease, with a Clinical Activity Score of 3 or more, a NOSPECS grade of 4 or more, and a disease duration of less than 3 months. The study excluded patients with uncontrolled infections, other autoimmune diseases, pregnancy or lactation. Diagnoses were established on the basis of clinical symptoms, serum thyroxine and TRAb, thyroid ultrasound, and orbital computed tomography. Ficoll-Paque density gradient centrifugation was used to isolate PBMCs from 8 to 10 ml of fresh peripheral blood. Total RNA was extracted with Trizol reagent, and quality was checked on an Agilent 2100 Bioanalyzer. The sample originates from a study of T cells in Graves' hyperthyroidism and ophthalmopathy (dated by TCRdb to the late 2010s). The study in broad terms: Peripheral blood samples were taken at initial diagnosis, before any treatment was given. To identify TCR V-J signatures that set the groups apart, the researchers used a discovery cohort of 95 to 100 patients, made up of 40 to 45 with Graves' ophthalmopathy and about 55 with stable Graves' hyperthyroidism. Prospective prediction of ophthalmopathy was tested in an independent validation cohort of 18 to 20 hyperthyroidism patients and around 16 patients who later progressed to ophthalmopathy. For training and testing, the roughly 93 patients in the discovery cohort were randomly divided in a 7:3 ratio. Thyroid tissue and blood T-cell repertoires from about six Graves' hyperthyroidism patients were also compared in the study. Following sampling, methimazole starting at 30 mg daily was given to hyperthyroidism patients, and high-dose intravenous methylprednisolone was given to ophthalmopathy patients. According to the paper, TCR Vbeta CDR3 sequencing was carried out on approximately 140 peripheral blood samples, which came from fewer than 50 ophthalmopathy, under 80 hyperthyroidism and roughly 17 progressor patients.

From the cysteine up to the phenylalanine, the CDR3 has a length of 14 residues. Left in the record is the CDR3 DNA by itself, 42 bases read in frame from the first base. CDR1 is given as SGHRS and CDR2 as YFSETQ, both from the germline V gene. The germline V and J ends show losses of 0 bases and 5 bases respectively, and no gene match explains 5 bases of the junction. Overall study outcomes, separate from this receptor: Sample size was not statistically predetermined, and investigators were not blinded to group allocation. A model built on a 13 V-J signature distinguished ophthalmopathy from stable hyperthyroidism, reaching 85% to 90% sensitivity and around 81% specificity in cross-validation and 80%/75% in testing. Most expanded thyroid clonotypes (frequency above 0.001) were also found in blood, which suggests that blood repertoires may mirror thyroid immune responses. In validation, progression to ophthalmopathy was predicted by the model with 70.59% sensitivity and roughly 76% specificity, a median of approximately 7.1 months before onset.

Amplification of TCR beta CDR3 regions was carried out from RNA transcripts. A first-round RT-PCR of the TCR CDR3 used the HTBI primer set with the Qiagen OneStep RT-PCR kit. The libraries were constructed in a second round of multiplex PCR and then size-selected and purified. Sequencing of the libraries was done on an Illumina HiSeq2000 using paired-end 100 bp reads. In the paper's pipeline: SOAPnuke was used to process the raw data, removing reads that contained adapters or uncalled bases, had a mean Phred below 15, or lacked an exact match to the constant primer or identifier. COPE v1.2.5 was used to merge high-quality paired reads, and clonotypes were defined as unique nucleotide sequences. MiTCR v1.1 was used to align clonotypes to the IMGT TRBV, TRBD and TRBJ reference segments. Analysis was restricted to V-J combinations with a frequency above 0.0001, which covered 98% to 99.2% of repertoires. A TCS score was defined as the ratio of F50 (clonal expansion) to E x V (chaos), with BLOSUM62-based TCRdist applied between CDR3 peptides within each V-J. Welch's t-statistics and random forest reduced around 510 V-J features to 13, which were used in a naive Bayes classifier (R e1071). TCRdb reran the public reads through fastp at Q25 and MiXCR, keeping productive beta chains. Identical CDR3 proteins give one entry, which carries the most common genes and DNA. The V and J calls and clone size are TCRdb's, not the authors'. In all, the sample holds 250,000 to 350,000 distinct CDR3 sequences, and around 15% of those were seen once. Just over 55% of the sample is taken by the ten largest.

The receptor chain draws on TRBV5-1 and TRBJ2-7; 7 central bases correspond to TRBD1. The sequenced material came from blood. The clonotype was recovered from a woman aged 55-75 years with Graves' ophthalmopathy. The encoded CDR3 is CASSLAPDRDEQYF. In nucleotides, the sequence is TGCGCCAGCAGCTTGGCCCCAGACAGGGACGAGCAGTACTTC.